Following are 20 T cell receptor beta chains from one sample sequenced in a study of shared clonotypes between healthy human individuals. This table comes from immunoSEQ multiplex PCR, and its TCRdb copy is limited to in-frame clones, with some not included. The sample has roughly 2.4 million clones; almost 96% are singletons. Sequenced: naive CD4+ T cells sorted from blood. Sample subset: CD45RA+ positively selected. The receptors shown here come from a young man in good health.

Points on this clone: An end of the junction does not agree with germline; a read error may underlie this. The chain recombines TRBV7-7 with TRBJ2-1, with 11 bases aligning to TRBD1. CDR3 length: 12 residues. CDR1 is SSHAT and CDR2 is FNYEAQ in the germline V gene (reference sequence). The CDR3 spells CASRQDRGHLFF. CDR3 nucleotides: TGTGCTAGCAGACAGGACAGGGGGCATCTGTTCTTC.

The CDR3 reads CASRSTGVQPQHF. DNA of the CDR3: TGTGCCAGCAGATCTACAGGGGTACAGCCCCAGCATTTT. V gene TRBV27 combines with J gene TRBJ1-5, with TRBD1 identical over 7 bases. The trim removed 6 bases at V and 7 bases at J, leaving 6 bases unmatched. The CDR3 is 13 amino acids. Germline CDR1 MNHEY, CDR2 SMNVEV (reference sequence).

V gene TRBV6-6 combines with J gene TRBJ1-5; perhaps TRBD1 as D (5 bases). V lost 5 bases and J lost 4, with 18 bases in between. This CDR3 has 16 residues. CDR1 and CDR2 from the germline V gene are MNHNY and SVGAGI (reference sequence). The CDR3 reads CASSRLGGAANQPQHF. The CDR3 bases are TGTGCCAGCAGTCGCCTTGGAGGGGCCGCTAATCAGCCCCAGCATTTT.

The CDR3 coding sequence is TGTGCCTGGAGTGTACCCTTGCCGGGACTCACAGATACGCAGTATTTT. Translation: CAWSVPLPGLTDTQYF. This chain links TRBV30 with TRBJ2-3; possible D gene TRBD2, 6 bases. V lost 0 bases and J lost 2, with 15 bases in between. The CDR3 extends over 16 amino acids. CDR1 GTSNPN and CDR2 SVGIG come from the germline V gene (reference sequence).

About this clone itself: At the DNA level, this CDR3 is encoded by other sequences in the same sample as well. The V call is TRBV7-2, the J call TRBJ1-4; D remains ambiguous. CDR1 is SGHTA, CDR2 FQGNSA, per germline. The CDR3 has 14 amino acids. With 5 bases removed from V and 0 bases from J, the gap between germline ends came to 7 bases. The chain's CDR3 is CASSPAATNEKLFF. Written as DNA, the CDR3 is TGTGCCAGCAGCCCAGCGGCAACTAATGAAAAACTGTTTTTT.

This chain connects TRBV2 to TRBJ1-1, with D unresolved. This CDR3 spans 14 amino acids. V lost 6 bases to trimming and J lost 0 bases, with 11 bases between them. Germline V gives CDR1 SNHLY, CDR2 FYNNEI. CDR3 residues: CASSTESLNTEAFF. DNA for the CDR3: TGTGCCAGCAGCACAGAATCTTTGAACACTGAAGCTTTCTTT.

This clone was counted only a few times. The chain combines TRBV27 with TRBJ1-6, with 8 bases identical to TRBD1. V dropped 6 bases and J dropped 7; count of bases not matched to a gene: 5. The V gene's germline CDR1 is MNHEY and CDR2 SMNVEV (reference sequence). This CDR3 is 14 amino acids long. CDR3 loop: CASRNTGGNSPLHF. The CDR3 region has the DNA TGTGCCAGCAGAAATACAGGGGGAAATTCACCCCTCCACTTT.

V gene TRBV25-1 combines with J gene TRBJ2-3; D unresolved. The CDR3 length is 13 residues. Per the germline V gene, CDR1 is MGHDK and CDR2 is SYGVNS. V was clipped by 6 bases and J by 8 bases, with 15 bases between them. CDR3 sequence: CASRGLAYGTQYF. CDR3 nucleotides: TGTGCCAGCAGGGGGTTGGCTTATGGTACGCAGTATTTT.

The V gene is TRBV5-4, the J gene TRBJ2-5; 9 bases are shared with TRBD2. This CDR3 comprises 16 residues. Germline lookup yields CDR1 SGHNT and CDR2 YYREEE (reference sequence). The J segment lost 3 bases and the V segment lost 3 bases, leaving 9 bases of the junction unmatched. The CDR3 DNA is TGTGCCAGCAGCTACTTTGGGGGACTAGCAAAAGAGACCCAGTACTTC. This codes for CASSYFGGLAKETQYF.

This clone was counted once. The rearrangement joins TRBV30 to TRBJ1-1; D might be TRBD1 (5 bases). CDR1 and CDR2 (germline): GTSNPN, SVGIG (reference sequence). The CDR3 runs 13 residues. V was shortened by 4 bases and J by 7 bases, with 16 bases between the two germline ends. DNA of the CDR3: TGTGCCTGGAAATGGGGGACGAGGAATGAAGCTTTCTTT. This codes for CAWKWGTRNEAFF. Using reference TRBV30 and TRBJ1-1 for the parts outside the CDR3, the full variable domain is SQTIHQWPATLVQPVGSPLSLECTVEGTSNPNLYWYRQAAGRGLQLLFYSVGIGQISSEVPQNLSASRPQDRQFILSSKKLLLSDSGFYLCAWKWGTRNEAFFGQGTRLTVV.

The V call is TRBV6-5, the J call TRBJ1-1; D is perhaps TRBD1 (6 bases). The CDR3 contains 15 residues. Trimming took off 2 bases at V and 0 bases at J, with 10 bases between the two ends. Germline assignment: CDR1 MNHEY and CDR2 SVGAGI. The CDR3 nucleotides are TGTGCCAGCAGTTACGGACAGCAATTGAACACTGAAGCTTTCTTT. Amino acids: CASSYGQQLNTEAFF.

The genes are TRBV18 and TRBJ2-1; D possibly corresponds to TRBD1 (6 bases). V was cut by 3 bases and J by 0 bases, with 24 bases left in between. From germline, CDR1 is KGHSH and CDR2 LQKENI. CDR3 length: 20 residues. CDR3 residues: CASSPLPRDTSSSSYNEQFF. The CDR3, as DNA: TGTGCCAGCTCACCTCTACCCCGGGACACGTCGTCGAGCTCCTACAATGAGCAGTTCTTC.

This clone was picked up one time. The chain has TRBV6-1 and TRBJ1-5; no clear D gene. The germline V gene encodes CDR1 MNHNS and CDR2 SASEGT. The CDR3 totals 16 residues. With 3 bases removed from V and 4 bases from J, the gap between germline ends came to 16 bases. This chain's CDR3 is CASSDRASIGNQPQHF. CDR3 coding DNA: TGTGCCAGCAGTGATAGGGCGTCAATTGGGAATCAGCCCCAGCATTTT.

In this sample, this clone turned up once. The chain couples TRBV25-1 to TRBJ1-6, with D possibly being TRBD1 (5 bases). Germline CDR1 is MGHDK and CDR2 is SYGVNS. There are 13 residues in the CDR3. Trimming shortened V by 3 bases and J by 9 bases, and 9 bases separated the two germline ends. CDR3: CASSEVRGSPLHF. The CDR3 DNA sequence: TGTGCCAGCAGTGAGGTTAGGGGTTCACCCCTCCACTTT. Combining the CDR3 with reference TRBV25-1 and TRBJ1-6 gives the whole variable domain EADIYQTPRYLVIGTGKKITLECSQTMGHDKMYWYQQDPGMELHLIHYSYGVNSTEKGDLSSESTVSRIRTEHFPLTLESARPSHTSQYLCASSEVRGSPLHFGNGTRLTVT.

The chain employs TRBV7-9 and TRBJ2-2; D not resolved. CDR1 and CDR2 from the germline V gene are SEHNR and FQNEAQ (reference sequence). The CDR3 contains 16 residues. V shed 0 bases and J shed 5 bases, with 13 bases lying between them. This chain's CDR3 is CASSLARPTLTGELFF. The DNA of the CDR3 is TGTGCCAGCAGCTTAGCCCGACCTACGTTAACCGGGGAGCTGTTTTTT.

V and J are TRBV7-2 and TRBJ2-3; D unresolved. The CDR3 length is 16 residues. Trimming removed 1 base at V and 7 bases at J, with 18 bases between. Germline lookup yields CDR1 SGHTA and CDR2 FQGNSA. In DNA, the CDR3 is TGTGCCAGCAGCTTAGTGCGACTCGGTGGGATGAATACGCAGTATTTT. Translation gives CASSLVRLGGMNTQYF.

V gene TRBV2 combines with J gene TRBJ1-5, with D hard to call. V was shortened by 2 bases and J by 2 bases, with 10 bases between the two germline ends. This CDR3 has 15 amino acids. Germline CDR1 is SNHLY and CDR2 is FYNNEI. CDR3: CASSEQPWGNQPQHF. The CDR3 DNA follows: TGTGCCAGCAGTGAACAGCCGTGGGGCAATCAGCCCCAGCATTTT.

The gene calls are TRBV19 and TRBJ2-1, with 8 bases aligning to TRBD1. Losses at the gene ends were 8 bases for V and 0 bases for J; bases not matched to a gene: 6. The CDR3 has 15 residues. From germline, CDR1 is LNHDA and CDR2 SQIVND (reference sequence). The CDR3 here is CASGNRGISYNEQFF. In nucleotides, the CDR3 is TGTGCCAGTGGAAACAGGGGGATCTCCTACAATGAGCAGTTCTTC.

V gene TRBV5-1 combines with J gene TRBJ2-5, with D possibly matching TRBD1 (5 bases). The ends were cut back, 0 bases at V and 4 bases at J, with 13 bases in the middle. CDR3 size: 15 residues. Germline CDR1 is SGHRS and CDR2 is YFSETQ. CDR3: CASSLGPGRAETQYF. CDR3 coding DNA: TGCGCCAGCAGCTTGGGTCCAGGGCGAGCAGAGACCCAGTACTTC. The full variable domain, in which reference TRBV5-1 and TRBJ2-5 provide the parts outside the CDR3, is KAGVTQTPRYLIKTRGQQVTLSCSPISGHRSVSWYQQTPGQGLQFLFEYFSETQRNKGNFPGRFSGRQFSNSRSEMNVSTLELGDSALYLCASSLGPGRAETQYFGPGTRLLVL.

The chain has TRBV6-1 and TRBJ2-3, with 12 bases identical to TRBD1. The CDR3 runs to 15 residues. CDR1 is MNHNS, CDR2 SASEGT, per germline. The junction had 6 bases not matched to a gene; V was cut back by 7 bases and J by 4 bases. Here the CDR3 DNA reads TGTGCCAGCAATACGGGACAGGGGGCGTCAGATACGCAGTATTTT. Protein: CASNTGQGASDTQYF.